These 26 T cell receptor beta chains came from one sample sequenced in a study of identifying expanded T cells in peripheral blood. Profiling relied on immunoSEQ multiplex PCR, and the TCRdb table lists in-frame clones only, not all of them. This table holds roughly 100,000 clones, around 88% found once. The sequenced sample was blood. The receptors shown here come from a person aged 18-70 years in good health.

The rearrangement joins TRBV19 to TRBJ2-1; D gene uncertain. Between the trimmed V and J ends, which lost 8 bases and 2 bases, there was a span of 13 bases. Germline CDR1 and CDR2: LNHDA and SQIVND (reference sequence). The CDR3 is made up of 14 amino acids. CDR3 bases: TGTGCCAGTGTTGGGTTTATGCCCTACAATGAGCAGTTCTTC. It codes for CASVGFMPYNEQFF.

This clone was found once. The chain links TRBV19 to TRBJ1-5; TRBD1 is a possible D gene (5 bases). V was pared by 7 bases and J by 0 bases, with 10 bases between. Germline loops: CDR1 LNHDA, CDR2 SQIVND (reference sequence). The CDR3 contains 14 residues. This CDR3 is CASKWGNSNQPQHF. In DNA, the CDR3 is TGTGCCAGTAAATGGGGCAATAGCAATCAGCCCCAGCATTTT.

The gene calls are TRBV6-6 and TRBJ2-5; a weak D match, TRBD2 (6 bases). The germline V gene encodes CDR1 MNHNY and CDR2 SVGAGI (reference sequence). The CDR3 covers 12 residues. V dropped 6 bases and J dropped 5 bases, with 10 bases sitting between them. The CDR3 DNA sequence: TGTGCCAGCAGACCAGGGAGGGAGACCCAGTACTTC. Translating gives CASRPGRETQYF.

For this clone: Additional DNA sequences in this sample encode the identical CDR3. The gene calls are TRBV27 and TRBJ1-5, with TRBD1 matching over 7 bases. The germline V gene has CDR1 MNHEY and CDR2 SMNVEV (reference sequence). The junction had 4 bases not matched to a gene; V was cut back by 5 bases and J by 3 bases. CDR3 size: 14 residues. The CDR3 here is CASSLQGSNQPQHF. DNA for the CDR3: TGTGCCAGCAGTCTACAGGGGTCCAATCAGCCCCAGCATTTT.

V usage is TRBV7-9 and J usage is TRBJ2-1; 7 bases line up with TRBD2. CDR1 is SEHNR, CDR2 FQNEAQ, per germline (reference sequence). V lost 5 bases to trimming and J lost 9 bases; unmatched junction nucleotides: 10. There are 14 residues in the CDR3. The CDR3 here is CASSRNRGVIEQFF. CDR3 DNA: TGTGCCAGCAGCCGCAATCGGGGGGTGATTGAGCAGTTCTTC.

The genes are TRBV14 and TRBJ2-4, with D tentatively TRBD1 (7 bases). The CDR3 covers 14 residues. Germline V CDR1 and CDR2: SGHDN, FVKESK. V was trimmed by 0 bases and J by 8 bases, leaving 11 bases between them. The CDR3 DNA sequence: TGTGCCAGCAGCCAAGATATCAGGGGGGACATTCAGTACTTC. As protein: CASSQDIRGDIQYF.

This clone was counted once. The chain links TRBV30 to TRBJ1-1, with D unresolved. CDR3 size: 15 residues. V shed 4 bases and J shed 5 bases, with 20 bases lying between them. CDR1 and CDR2 (germline): GTSNPN, SVGIG (reference sequence). The CDR3 coding sequence is TGTGCCTGGACCCCCTCGCACTTCCCGTGGACTGAAGCTTTCTTT. It specifies CAWTPSHFPWTEAFF. Full variable domain (remainder filled in from reference TRBV30 and TRBJ1-1): SQTIHQWPATLVQPVGSPLSLECTVEGTSNPNLYWYRQAAGRGLQLLFYSVGIGQISSEVPQNLSASRPQDRQFILSSKKLLLSDSGFYLCAWTPSHFPWTEAFFGQGTRLTVV.

The chain links TRBV7-8 to TRBJ2-3; a possible D gene is TRBD2 (5 bases). The germline V gene has CDR1 SGHVS and CDR2 FQNEAQ. V was pared by 2 bases and J by 1 base, with 7 bases between. CDR3 length equals 14 residues. CDR3: CASSLSGGTDTQYF. The CDR3 bases are TGTGCCAGCAGCTTATCCGGGGGCACAGATACGCAGTATTTT. The variable domain in full, with the rest retrieved from reference TRBV7-8 and TRBJ2-3, is GAGVSQSPRYKVAKRGQDVALRCDPISGHVSLFWYQQALGQGPEFLTYFQNEAQLDKSGLPSDRFFAERPEGSVSTLKIQRTQQEDSAVYLCASSLSGGTDTQYFGPGTRLTVL.

The chain uses TRBV4-2 and TRBJ2-7; 8 bases agree with TRBD2. The V and J ends lost 0 bases and 3 bases, in that order; junction bases with no gene match: 10. This CDR3 is built from 17 residues. The V gene's germline CDR1 is LGHNA and CDR2 YNFKEQ. DNA for the CDR3: TGTGCCAGCAGCCAAGATTTGTTAGCGGGACGTAGCTACGAGCAGTACTTC. As protein: CASSQDLLAGRSYEQYF.

The table lists this clone with a few counts. The rearrangement joins TRBV6-5 to TRBJ2-7; D is possibly TRBD1 (5 bases). Germline V gene data show CDR1 as MNHEY and CDR2 as SVGAGI. The CDR3 consists of 14 residues. V lost 2 bases and J 2 bases, leaving 10 bases between the germline ends. Here the CDR3 DNA reads TGTGCCAGCAGTTACACGACAGTAGCCTACGAGCAGTACTTC. It is translated as CASSYTTVAYEQYF.

The chain couples TRBV5-4 to TRBJ2-3; 10 bases line up with TRBD2. Germline V lookup: CDR1 SGHNT, CDR2 YYREEE (reference sequence). This CDR3 has 16 amino acids. After removal of 4 bases from V and 2 bases from J, the junction contained 7 bases not matched to a gene. CDR3 bases: TGTGCCAGCAGCCCCAGGCTAGCGGGGGACACAGATACGCAGTATTTT. Translation: CASSPRLAGDTDTQYF.

The genes are TRBV4-1 and TRBJ2-5; possibly TRBD2 for D (6 bases). The CDR3 covers 14 residues. CDR1 and CDR2 from the germline V gene are MGHRA and YSYEKL. Trimming took off 1 base at V and 3 bases at J, with 9 bases between the two ends. This chain's CDR3 is CASSQAEGKETQYF. The CDR3 DNA reads TGCGCCAGCAGCCAAGCGGAGGGGAAAGAGACCCAGTACTTC.

This chain connects TRBV7-9 to TRBJ1-1, with D uncertain. V was shortened by 1 base and J by 0 bases, with 9 bases between the two germline ends. The CDR3 loop spans 15 amino acids. Germline V lookup: CDR1 SEHNR, CDR2 FQNEAQ (reference sequence). The DNA for the CDR3 is TGTGCCAGCAGCTTAGGCCCAGTCATGAACACTGAAGCTTTCTTT. Translating it yields CASSLGPVMNTEAFF.

The CDR3 sequence is CASRRADSFYGYTF. Written as DNA, the CDR3 is TGTGCCAGCAGACGGGCGGACAGTTTCTATGGCTACACCTTC. This sequence joins TRBV6-5 and TRBJ1-2; D is perhaps TRBD1 (6 bases). The CDR3 totals 14 residues. V was trimmed by 6 bases and J by 4 bases, leaving 15 bases between them. Germline V gene lookup returns CDR1 MNHEY and CDR2 SVGAGI.

CDR3 coding DNA: TGTGCCAGCAGCCCCAACCCTAGCGGAATTATGGAGACCCAGTACTTC. This translates into CASSPNPSGIMETQYF. J is TRBJ2-5 and V is TRBV7-3; 7 nucleotides align to TRBD2. The ends lost 5 bases at V and 5 bases at J; junction bases unmatched: 14. This CDR3 is built from 16 residues. The germline V gene has CDR1 SGHTA and CDR2 FQGTGA.

The CDR3 loop is CASSTGDSEAFF. CDR3 coding DNA: TGTGCCAGCAGCACAGGGGACTCTGAAGCTTTCTTT. The chain has TRBV2 and TRBJ1-1; TRBD1 aligns across 7 bases. The CDR3 has 12 residues. V was pared by 6 bases and J by 6 bases, with 4 bases of the junction left unmatched. CDR1 and CDR2 from the germline V gene are SNHLY and FYNNEI.

This chain links TRBV19 with TRBJ2-5; D perhaps matches TRBD2 (5 bases). Looked up from germline, CDR1 is LNHDA and CDR2 is SQIVND (reference sequence). V lost 5 bases and J 5 bases, leaving 12 bases between the germline ends. The CDR3 runs to 13 residues. CDR3 nucleotide sequence: TGTGCCAGTAGTTTTCGACGGAGGGAGACCCAGTACTTC. Protein sequence: CASSFRRRETQYF.

The rearrangement links TRBV28 to TRBJ1-2; perhaps TRBD1 as D (5 bases). The CDR3 contains 12 residues. V was cut by 7 bases and J by 8 bases, with 14 bases left in between. Germline values: CDR1 MDHEN, CDR2 SYDVKM. The CDR3 reads CASTWGREGYTF. In DNA, the CDR3 is TGTGCCAGCACCTGGGGCAGAGAAGGCTACACCTTC.

The chain links TRBV7-3 to TRBJ2-5, with D possibly being TRBD2 (5 bases). Germline V gene data show CDR1 as SGHTA and CDR2 as FQGTGA. The CDR3 totals 14 residues. Trimming removed 6 bases from V and 5 bases from J, with 16 bases in between. CDR3 DNA: TGTGCCAGCAGTCGGGAAACGAGAGGGGAGACCCAGTACTTC. This encodes CASSRETRGETQYF.

V usage is TRBV7-9 and J usage is TRBJ1-6; D not certain. The germline gives CDR1 SEHNR, CDR2 FQNEAQ (reference sequence). The CDR3 spans 13 residues. The germline V and J ends were trimmed by 3 bases and 10 bases, with 10 bases remaining between them. CDR3 sequence (DNA): TGTGCCAGCAGCTTTCAAGTGAACTCACCCCTCCACTTT. Translated: CASSFQVNSPLHF.

The rearrangement uses TRBV9 and TRBJ2-1; possible D gene TRBD2, 6 bases. Germline loops: CDR1 SGDLS, CDR2 YYNGEE. V shed 0 bases and J shed 0 bases, with 13 bases lying between them. The CDR3 runs to 17 residues. For the CDR3, the DNA is TGTGCCAGCAGCGTAGCGGGAGAGGGTGTCTCCTACAATGAGCAGTTCTTC. This codes for CASSVAGEGVSYNEQFF.

The V gene is TRBV9, the J gene TRBJ1-1, with unresolved D. The V gene lost 2 bases and the J gene lost 4 bases, with 9 bases spanning the gap. Germline lookup yields CDR1 SGDLS and CDR2 YYNGEE. CDR3 length: 13 amino acids. The CDR3 DNA is TGTGCCAGCAGCGTTATCGATGGCACTGAAGCTTTCTTT. Protein sequence: CASSVIDGTEAFF. Combining the CDR3 with reference TRBV9 and TRBJ1-1 gives the whole variable domain DSGVTQTPKHLITATGQRVTLRCSPRSGDLSVYWYQQSLDQGLQFLIQYYNGEERAKGNILERFSAQQFPDLHSELNLSSLELGDSALYFCASSVIDGTEAFFGQGTRLTVV.

This clone occurred once. This rearrangement joins TRBV20-1 to TRBJ2-7, with D possibly TRBD1 on 5 matching bases. Germline CDR1 and CDR2: DFQATT and SNEGSKA (reference sequence). The CDR3 spans 10 residues. As DNA, the CDR3 is TGCCCCGACAGTATCTACGAGCAGTACTTC. Protein sequence: CPDSIYEQYF.

The chain links TRBV5-4 to TRBJ1-4; a weak D match, TRBD1 (6 bases). CDR1 SGHNT and CDR2 YYREEE come from the germline V gene (reference sequence). CDR3 size: 16 residues. The ends were cut back, 4 bases at V and 6 bases at J, with 19 bases in the middle. CDR3 sequence reads: CASSPSRARGDEKLFF. In nucleotides, the CDR3 is TGTGCCAGCAGCCCCTCCCGTGCTAGGGGGGATGAAAAACTGTTTTTT.

The chain employs TRBV19 and TRBJ1-6, with D possibly being TRBD1 (6 bases). CDR1 and CDR2 from the germline V gene are LNHDA and SQIVND (reference sequence). V shed 3 bases and J shed 10 bases, with 13 bases lying between them. This CDR3 is built from 14 residues. CDR3 residues: CASSMGGPGSPLHF. The CDR3 DNA reads as TGTGCCAGTAGTATGGGGGGCCCCGGGTCACCCCTCCACTTT. Based on the CDR3 plus reference TRBV19 and TRBJ1-6, the full variable domain is DGGITQSPKYLFRKEGQNVTLSCEQNLNHDAMYWYRQDPGQGLRLIYYSQIVNDFQKGDIAEGYSVSREKKESFPLTVTSAQKNPTAFYLCASSMGGPGSPLHFGNGTRLTVT.

This chain joins TRBV4-3 and TRBJ2-7; possible D gene TRBD1, 6 bases. Trimming cost V 0 bases and J 6 bases, with 9 bases left between them. CDR3 length equals 13 residues. Germline V CDR1 and CDR2: LGHNA, YSLEER. The CDR3 DNA reads TGCGCCAGCAGCCAAGACTTCAGGGGCGAGCAGTACTTC. This sequence encodes CASSQDFRGEQYF.